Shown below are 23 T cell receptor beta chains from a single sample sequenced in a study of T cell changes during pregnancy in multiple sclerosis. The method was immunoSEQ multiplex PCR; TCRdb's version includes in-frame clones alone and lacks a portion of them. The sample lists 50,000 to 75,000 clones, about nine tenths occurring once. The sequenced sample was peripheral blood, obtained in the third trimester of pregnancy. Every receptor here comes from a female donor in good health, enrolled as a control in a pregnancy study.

The CDR3 bases are TGTGCCAGTGGGGGGTCGGGTGGACAGTACTTC. As protein: CASGGSGGQYF. V is TRBV28 and J is TRBJ2-7, with D possibly matching TRBD2 (6 bases). The CDR3 runs to 11 residues. Germline-derived CDR1 and CDR2 are MDHEN and SYDVKM. The V end was cut by 9 bases, the J end by 10 bases, with 16 bases between.

The CDR3 sequence: CASSPYREAPEQYF. The CDR3 nucleotides read TGTGCCAGCAGCCCATACCGGGAGGCCCCGGAGCAGTACTTC. This chain joins TRBV28 and TRBJ2-7, with 7 bases lining up with TRBD2. CDR1 MDHEN and CDR2 SYDVKM come from the germline V gene. V was pared by 6 bases and J by 7 bases, with 12 bases of the junction left unmatched. The CDR3 extends over 14 amino acids.

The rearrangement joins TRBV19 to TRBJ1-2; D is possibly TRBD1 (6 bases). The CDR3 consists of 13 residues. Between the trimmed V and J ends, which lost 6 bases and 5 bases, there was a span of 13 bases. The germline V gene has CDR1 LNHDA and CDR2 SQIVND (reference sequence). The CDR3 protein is CASRRGTRYGYTF. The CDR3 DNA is TGTGCCAGTAGGAGAGGGACAAGGTATGGCTACACCTTC.

The CDR3 reads CASSIKREVSYEQYF. In DNA, the CDR3 is TGTGCCAGTAGTATCAAGCGGGAGGTATCCTACGAGCAGTACTTC. The chain uses TRBV19 and TRBJ2-7, with TRBD2 matching 9 bases. Germline CDR1 is LNHDA and CDR2 is SQIVND (reference sequence). CDR3 length equals 15 residues. After removal of 3 bases from V and 1 base from J, the junction contained 4 bases not matched to a gene.

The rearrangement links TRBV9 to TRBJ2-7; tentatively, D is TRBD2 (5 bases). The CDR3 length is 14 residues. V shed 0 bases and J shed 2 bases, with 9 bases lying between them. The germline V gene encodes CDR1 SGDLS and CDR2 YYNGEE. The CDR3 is CASSVVANAYEQYF. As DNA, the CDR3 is TGTGCCAGCAGCGTAGTAGCGAACGCCTACGAGCAGTACTTC.

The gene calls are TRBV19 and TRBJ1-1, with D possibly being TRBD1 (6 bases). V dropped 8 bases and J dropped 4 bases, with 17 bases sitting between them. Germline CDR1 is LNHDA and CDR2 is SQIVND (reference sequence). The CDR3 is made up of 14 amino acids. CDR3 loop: CASGPGVGSTEAFF. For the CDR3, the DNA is TGTGCCAGTGGACCAGGGGTGGGGAGCACTGAAGCTTTCTTT.

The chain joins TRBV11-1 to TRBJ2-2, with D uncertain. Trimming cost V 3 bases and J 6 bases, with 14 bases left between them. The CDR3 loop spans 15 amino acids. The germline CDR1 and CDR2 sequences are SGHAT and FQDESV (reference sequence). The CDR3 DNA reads TGTGCCAGCAGCTTCATAGAGTCATCCGCCGGGGAGCTGTTTTTT. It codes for CASSFIESSAGELFF.

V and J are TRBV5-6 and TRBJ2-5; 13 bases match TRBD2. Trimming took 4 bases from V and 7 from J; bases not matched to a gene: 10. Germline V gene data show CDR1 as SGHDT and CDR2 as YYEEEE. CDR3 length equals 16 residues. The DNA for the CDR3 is TGTGCCAGCAGCGTCGGACTAGCGGGAGCGACGCGGACCCAGTACTTC. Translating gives CASSVGLAGATRTQYF.

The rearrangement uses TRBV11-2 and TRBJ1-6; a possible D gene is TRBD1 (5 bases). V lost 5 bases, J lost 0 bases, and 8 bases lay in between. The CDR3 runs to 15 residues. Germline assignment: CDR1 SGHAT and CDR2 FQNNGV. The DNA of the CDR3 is TGTGCCAGCAGCCCCGACAGCTCCTATAATTCACCCCTCCACTTT. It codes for CASSPDSSYNSPLHF.

CDR3 sequence reads: CASSLVTSGYNEQFF. For the CDR3, the DNA is TGTGCCAGCAGCTTGGTGACTAGCGGCTACAATGAGCAGTTCTTC. The chain employs TRBV5-6 and TRBJ2-1, with TRBD2 matching 9 bases. Germline trimming cut 0 bases from V and 3 bases from J; bases unmatched to any gene: 1. CDR3 length: 15 amino acids. Germline CDR1 reads SGHDT; CDR2 reads YYEEEE.

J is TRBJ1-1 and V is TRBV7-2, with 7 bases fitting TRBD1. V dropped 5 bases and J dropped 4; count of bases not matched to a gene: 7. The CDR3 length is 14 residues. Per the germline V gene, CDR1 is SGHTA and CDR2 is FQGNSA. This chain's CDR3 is CASSPRDSGTEAFF. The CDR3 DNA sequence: TGTGCCAGCAGCCCCCGGGACAGCGGCACTGAAGCTTTCTTT.

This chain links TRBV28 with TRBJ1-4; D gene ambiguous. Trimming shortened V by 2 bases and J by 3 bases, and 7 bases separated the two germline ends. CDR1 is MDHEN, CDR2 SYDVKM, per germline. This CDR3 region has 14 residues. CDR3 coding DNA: TGTGCCAGCAGTTTACCTCGGGCTAATGAAAAACTGTTTTTT. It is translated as CASSLPRANEKLFF.

The CDR3 spells CASSLGQGTGELFF. The CDR3 nucleotides are TGTGCCAGCAGCTTAGGACAGGGGACCGGGGAGCTGTTTTTT. The rearrangement links TRBV7-9 to TRBJ2-2; 8 bases map to TRBD1. Germline lookup yields CDR1 SEHNR and CDR2 FQNEAQ (reference sequence). The CDR3 runs to 14 residues. J was trimmed by 5 bases and V by 1 base; bases with no gene match: 0.

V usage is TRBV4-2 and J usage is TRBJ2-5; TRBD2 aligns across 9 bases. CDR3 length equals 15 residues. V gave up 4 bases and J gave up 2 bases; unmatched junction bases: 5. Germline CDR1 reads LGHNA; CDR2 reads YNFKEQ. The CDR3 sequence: CASSPRAGGQETQYF. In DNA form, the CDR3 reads TGTGCCAGCAGCCCTCGAGCGGGGGGTCAAGAGACCCAGTACTTC.

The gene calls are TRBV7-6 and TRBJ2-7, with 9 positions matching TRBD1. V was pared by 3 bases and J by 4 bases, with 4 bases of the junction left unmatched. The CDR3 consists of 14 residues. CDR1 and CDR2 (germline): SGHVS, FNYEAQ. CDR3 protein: CASSLDRGGYEQYF. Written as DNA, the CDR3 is TGTGCCAGCAGCTTGGACAGGGGAGGGTACGAGCAGTACTTC.

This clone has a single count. The CDR3 reads CASSLRTGFISGNTIYF. The CDR3 DNA follows: TGTGCCAGCAGCTTACGGACAGGGTTTATTAGTGGAAACACCATATATTTT. This sequence joins TRBV5-6 and TRBJ1-3, with 8 bases matching TRBD1. Unmatched junction bases numbered 10, after V lost 2 bases and J lost 3 bases. CDR3 length equals 17 residues. The germline CDR1 and CDR2 sequences are SGHDT and YYEEEE.

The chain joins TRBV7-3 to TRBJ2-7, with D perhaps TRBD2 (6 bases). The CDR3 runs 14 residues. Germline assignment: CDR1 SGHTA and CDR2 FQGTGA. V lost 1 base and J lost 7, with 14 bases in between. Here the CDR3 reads CASSLNGGTGEQYF. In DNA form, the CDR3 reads TGTGCCAGCAGCTTAAACGGGGGAACGGGAGAGCAGTACTTC.

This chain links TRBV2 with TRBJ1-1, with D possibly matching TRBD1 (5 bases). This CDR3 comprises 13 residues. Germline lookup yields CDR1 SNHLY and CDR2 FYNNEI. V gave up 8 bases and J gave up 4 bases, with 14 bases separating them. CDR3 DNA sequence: TGTGCCAGCCTAAGACAGCAGGGCACTGAAGCTTTCTTT. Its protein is CASLRQQGTEAFF.

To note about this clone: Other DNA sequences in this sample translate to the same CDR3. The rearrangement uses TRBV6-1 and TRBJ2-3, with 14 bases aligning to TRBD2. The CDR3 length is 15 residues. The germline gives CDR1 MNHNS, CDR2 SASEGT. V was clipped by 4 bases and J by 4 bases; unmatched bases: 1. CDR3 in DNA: TGTGCCAGCAGTGGACTAGCGGGGGGGCCAGATACGCAGTATTTT. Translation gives CASSGLAGGPDTQYF.

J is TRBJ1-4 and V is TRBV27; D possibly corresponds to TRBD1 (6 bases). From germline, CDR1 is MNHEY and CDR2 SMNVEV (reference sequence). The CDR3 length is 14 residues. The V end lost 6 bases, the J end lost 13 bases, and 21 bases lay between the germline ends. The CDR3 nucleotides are TGTGCCAGCAGCCAATCCCAAGGGGGTGCTAGACTGTTTTTT. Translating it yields CASSQSQGGARLFF. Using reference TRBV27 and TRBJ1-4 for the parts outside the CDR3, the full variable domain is EAQVTQNPRYLITVTGKKLTVTCSQNMNHEYMSWYRQDPGLGLRQIYYSMNVEVTDKGDVPEGYKVSRKEKRNFPLILESPSPNQTSLYFCASSQSQGGARLFFGSGTQLSVL.

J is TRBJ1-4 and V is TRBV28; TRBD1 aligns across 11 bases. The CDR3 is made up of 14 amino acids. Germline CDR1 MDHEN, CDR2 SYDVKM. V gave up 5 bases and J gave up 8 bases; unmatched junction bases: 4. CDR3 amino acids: CASSTGTGGEKLFF. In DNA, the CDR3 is TGTGCCAGCAGTACCGGGACAGGGGGAGAAAAACTGTTTTTT.

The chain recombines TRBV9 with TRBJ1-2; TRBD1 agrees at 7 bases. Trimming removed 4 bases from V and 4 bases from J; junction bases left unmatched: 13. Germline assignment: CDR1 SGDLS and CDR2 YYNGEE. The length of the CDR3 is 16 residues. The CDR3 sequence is CASSNTLRQGPYGYTF. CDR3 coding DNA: TGTGCCAGCAGCAATACTTTACGACAGGGCCCCTATGGCTACACCTTC.

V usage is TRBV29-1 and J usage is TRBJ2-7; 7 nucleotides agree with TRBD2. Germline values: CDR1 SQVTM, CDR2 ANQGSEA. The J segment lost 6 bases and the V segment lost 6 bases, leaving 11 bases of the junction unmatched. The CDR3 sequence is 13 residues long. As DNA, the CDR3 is TGCAGCGTAGACCTCGGGAAGCGGGGCGAGCAGTACTTC. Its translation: CSVDLGKRGEQYF.